This is a list of T cell receptor beta chains from one sample in a study of cytomegalovirus exposure and HLA in healthy donors. Clones were read by immunoSEQ multiplex PCR, and TCRdb kept only the in-frame ones, dropping some. This specimen shows 100,000 to 150,000 clones; the ten leading clones hold 1.5% to 1.9%. The sample consisted of PBMCs. All receptors come from a woman aged 40 to 50 in good health and CMV-seronegative. CDR3s include the opening cysteine and the closing phenylalanine or tryptophan.

V gene,J gene,CDR3 protein
TRBV6-6,TRBJ2-3,CASSSTGTGGTDTQYF
TRBV28,TRBJ1-5,CASSFSQPQHF
TRBV28,TRBJ2-3,CASSTPGQDPQLGTQYF
TRBV2,TRBJ1-5,CASSDSGYQPQHF
TRBV7-3,TRBJ2-3,CASSLAGNPTDTQYF
TRBV15,TRBJ1-5,CATSRGQGANQPQHF
TRBV27,TRBJ1-6,CASSSGTGFSYNSPLHF
TRBV7-9,TRBJ1-2,CASSADRDDGYTF
TRBV21-1,TRBJ2-2,CASSKVGHGLGELFF
TRBV5-1,TRBJ1-1,CASSLKQGNTEAFF
TRBV11-2,TRBJ2-5,CASSPSSGGLKTQYF
TRBV28,TRBJ2-7,CASRGTDSYEQYF
TRBV27,TRBJ1-1,CASSPPTGTVGNTEAFF
TRBV6-5,TRBJ1-5,CASSPDRNSNQPQHF
TRBV5-1,TRBJ2-2,CASSRVVDTGELFF
TRBV6-5,TRBJ1-1,CASTRTGRDTEAFF
TRBV5-8,TRBJ1-2,CASSLLDRIFLNGYTF
TRBV10-2,TRBJ2-5,CASSAQGRVAQYF
TRBV28,TRBJ1-2,CASSPYQGIYGYTF
TRBV4-3,TRBJ1-2,CASSQQALYGYTF
TRBV29-1,TRBJ2-3,CSVDRWRGENYSTDTQYF
TRBV7-3,TRBJ2-4,CASSPQQGNIQYF
TRBV11-2,TRBJ2-3,CASNEGQSTDTQYF
TRBV5-1,TRBJ1-5,CASSLQGGDQPQHF
TRBV5-1,TRBJ2-2,CASSFVAGGLGELFF
TRBV4-3,TRBJ2-2,CASSQEWGGASSTGELFF
TRBV2,TRBJ1-1,CASSANRGGTEAFF
TRBV6-1,TRBJ1-2,CASRQPGQGNYGYTF
TRBV19,TRBJ1-6,CASTTRAEGRVPLHF
TRBV18,TRBJ1-2,CASSPRSARSDSSNYGYTF
TRBV9,TRBJ2-1,CASSVGPGIEQFF
TRBV28,TRBJ1-2,CASGQGVYGYTF
TRBV18,TRBJ2-7,CASSPSRDYEQYF
TRBV27,TRBJ1-4,CASSSYGNEKLFF
TRBV9,TRBJ2-1,CASSVGLPNNEQFF
TRBV19,TRBJ2-5,CASSVAGNKETQYF